This T cell receptor (beta chain) was obtained from a study of sequential checkpoint blockade in melanoma. V dropped 2 bases and J dropped 11 bases, with 7 bases sitting between them. CDR3 length: 11 amino acids. The germline CDR1 and CDR2 sequences are MNHNY and SVGAGI (reference sequence). Repertoires were generated with immunoSEQ multiplex PCR, while TCRdb's copy carries only in-frame clones and drops some. The sample carries about 27,000 clones, roughly 80% recorded once. Treatment defined: randomized to nivolumab then ipilimumab (arm A) or the reverse (arm B). The chain uses TRBV6-6 and TRBJ1-5; no clear D gene. The input for sequencing was CD8+ T cells sorted from blood (inferred from file names), taken from a patient given nivolumab and ipilimumab in sequence. The receptor comes from a human donor with melanoma. CDR3 sequence reads: CASSYIESQHF. For the CDR3, the DNA is TGTGCCAGCAGTTACATCGAGTCCCAGCATTTT.